The 12 T cell receptor beta chains below were found in one sample sequenced in a study of T cell changes during pregnancy in multiple sclerosis. Clones were read by immunoSEQ multiplex PCR, and TCRdb kept only the in-frame ones, dropping some. The sample has around 44,000 clones; 90% are singletons. Specimen: CD8+ T cells from peripheral blood mononuclear cells, collected in the first trimester of pregnancy. Source of these receptors: a female donor with multiple sclerosis, enrolled in a pregnancy study.

This clone was detected only a few times. V gene TRBV11-2 combines with J gene TRBJ2-5; 10 nucleotides line up with TRBD1. The J segment lost 5 bases and the V segment lost 6 bases, leaving 9 bases of the junction unmatched. This CDR3 has 15 residues. Germline lookup yields CDR1 SGHAT and CDR2 FQNNGV. The CDR3 coding sequence is TGTGCCAGCAGTCCCGGACAGGGGGATTTGGAGACCCAGTACTTC. It is translated as CASSPGQGDLETQYF.

This rearrangement joins TRBV6-5 to TRBJ2-7; tentatively, D is TRBD2 (5 bases). In germline, CDR1 is MNHEY, CDR2 SVGAGI. V lost 8 bases, J lost 5 bases, and 13 bases lay in between. This CDR3 comprises 12 residues. The DNA of the CDR3 is TGTGCCAGCGGCCTAGCTCCGCACGAGCAGTACTTC. It is translated as CASGLAPHEQYF.

J is TRBJ2-7 and V is TRBV6-5; D remains unclear. From germline, CDR1 is MNHEY and CDR2 SVGAGI. This CDR3 has 13 residues. The V end was cut by 4 bases, the J end by 0 bases, with 7 bases between. The CDR3 reads CASSSGFSYEQYF. CDR3 DNA sequence: TGTGCCAGCAGTTCGGGTTTCTCCTACGAGCAGTACTTC.

The CDR3 protein is CASSSTRTGAARGANVLTF. CDR3 coding DNA: TGTGCCAGCAGCTCAACACGGACAGGGGCTGCCCGCGGGGCCAACGTCCTGACTTTC. This rearrangement joins TRBV7-9 to TRBJ2-6; TRBD1 matches 9 bases. The germline CDR1 and CDR2 sequences are SEHNR and FQNEAQ (reference sequence). V gave up 4 bases and J gave up 4 bases; unmatched junction bases: 14. This CDR3 spans 19 amino acids.

The chain carries TRBV6-5 and TRBJ2-5, with a possible D match to TRBD1 (6 bases). This CDR3 region has 14 residues. V lost 3 bases and J 1 base, leaving 9 bases between the germline ends. Germline CDR1 is MNHEY and CDR2 is SVGAGI. The CDR3, as DNA: TGTGCCAGCAGTTATGGACAGATCCAAGAGACCCAGTACTTC. Translating gives CASSYGQIQETQYF.

The J gene is TRBJ2-5, the V gene TRBV7-9; 8 bases map to TRBD1. The CDR3 is 15 residues long. The V segment lost 4 bases and the J segment 2 bases; nucleotides outside the gene matches: 6. CDR1 is SEHNR, CDR2 FQNEAQ, per germline (reference sequence). DNA of the CDR3: TGTGCCAGCAGCTCGTCCGGGACAGGTCAAGAGACCCAGTACTTC. This codes for CASSSSGTGQETQYF.

The rearrangement links TRBV7-9 to TRBJ1-2, with a tentative D call TRBD1 (5 bases). The CDR3 spans 13 residues. CDR1 SEHNR and CDR2 FQNEAQ come from the germline V gene (reference sequence). With 1 base removed from V and 5 bases from J, the gap between germline ends came to 8 bases. The CDR3 DNA is TGTGCCAGCAGCTTAGTTACAGGTTATGGCTACACCTTC. Translation gives CASSLVTGYGYTF.

The rearrangement links TRBV4-3 to TRBJ1-1, with 9 bases matching TRBD1. The CDR3 is made up of 15 amino acids. The germline gives CDR1 LGHNA, CDR2 YSLEER. The ends lost 4 bases at V and 7 bases at J; junction bases unmatched: 10. CDR3 sequence (DNA): TGCGCCAGCAGCCGAGGGGACAGGGCCTTGGGTGAAGCTTTCTTT. Protein: CASSRGDRALGEAFF.

Regarding this clone: Other DNA sequences in the sample encode the same CDR3. The chain couples TRBV29-1 to TRBJ2-7; possibly TRBD1 for D (5 bases). Germline lookup yields CDR1 SQVTM and CDR2 ANQGSEA. This CDR3 spans 12 amino acids. Trimming stripped 1 base from V and 3 bases from J, with 7 bases between. CDR3 coding DNA: TGCAGCGTTGAAGTCAGGGACTACGAGCAGTACTTC. It codes for CSVEVRDYEQYF.

The V gene is TRBV27, the J gene TRBJ2-7; 9 positions match TRBD2. Germline V CDR1 and CDR2: MNHEY, SMNVEV (reference sequence). V lost 4 bases to trimming and J lost 3 bases; unmatched junction nucleotides: 13. The CDR3 runs 17 residues. CDR3: CASSSTSGLADNYEQYF. The CDR3 DNA is TGTGCCAGCAGTTCAACGTCGGGACTAGCAGACAACTACGAGCAGTACTTC.

The chain joins TRBV9 to TRBJ1-5; TRBD1 agrees at 8 bases. J gave up 3 bases and V 3 bases, and 5 bases lay outside the gene matches. The CDR3 spans 15 residues. Looked up from germline, CDR1 is SGDLS and CDR2 is YYNGEE. CDR3 loop: CASSAGQGFNQPQHF. The CDR3 DNA sequence: TGTGCCAGCAGCGCTGGACAGGGCTTCAATCAGCCCCAGCATTTT.

This chain joins TRBV5-5 and TRBJ1-2; D ambiguous. With 0 bases removed from V and 3 bases from J, the gap between germline ends came to 9 bases. This CDR3 region has 14 residues. Germline-derived CDR1 and CDR2 are SGHKS and YYEKEE (reference sequence). This CDR3 is CASSLAESYYGYTF. The DNA for the CDR3 is TGTGCCAGCAGCTTGGCCGAAAGCTACTATGGCTACACCTTC.